The sequence of this TCR beta chain was determined in a study of neurological immune-mediated disorders. Study-level findings and limits: In HTLV-1-associated myelopathy, TCR clonal expansion was greatest, whereas multiple sclerosis had the least, falling below healthy controls. Sharing of CDR3 amino acid sequences among expanded clones across subjects was absent, suggesting private repertoires in all groups.

This clonotype occurred many times. Its antigen remains unknown. Deletions cut 7 bases from V and 5 bases from J, with 11 bases between. CDR3 length: 11 amino acids. CDR1 is DFQATT and CDR2 is SNEGSKA in the germline V gene (reference sequence). As for the cDNA, it was generated by 5'RACE with 10-nucleotide random UMIs. TCRdb used MiXCR to reprocess the 5' RACE reads, holding one entry per CDR3 protein. The sample consists of tens of thousands of distinct CDR3 sequences, about an eighth of them appearing once. The controls, all healthy individuals, were blood bank volunteers in Maryland, USA. V usage is TRBV20-1 and J usage is TRBJ1-2; weak D call: TRBD1 (5 bases). Input material: PBMCs. The sequence came from a man aged 55 to 69 in good health. Here the CDR3 DNA reads TGCAGTGGGGGGGGAACATATGGCTACACCTTC. Translation: CSGGGTYGYTF.